This T cell receptor (beta chain) was captured by sequencing in a study of blood T cell repertoires in COVID-19. The CDR3 consists of 13 residues. Germline loops: CDR1 MNHEY, CDR2 SVGEGT. With 2 bases clipped from V and 8 bases from J, the junction kept 3 bases outside the gene matches. Repertoires were generated with immunoSEQ multiplex PCR, while TCRdb's copy carries only in-frame clones and drops some. The sample lists around 160,000 clones, about 81% occurring once. V is TRBV6-2 or TRBV6-3 and J is TRBJ1-1; TRBD1 matches 9 bases. The specimen was peripheral blood. This receptor was identified in a human donor in a cohort sampled during active COVID-19. This CDR3 is CASSYLGTGEAFF. DNA for the CDR3: TGTGCCAGCAGTTACCTAGGGACAGGGGAAGCTTTCTTT.